The clone carrying this T cell receptor (beta chain) has at least ten counts. This entry belongs to a study of tumor and adjacent non-tumor tissue in lung cancer. Trimming cost V 6 bases and J 1 base; bases outside gene matches: 2. The CDR3 runs 14 residues. Germline CDR1 MNHEY, CDR2 SVGAGI. RNA was extracted from bulk tissue without any cell sorting. The library came from three nested PCR rounds adapted from ARM-PCR protocols. TCRdb re-called the multiplex PCR reads through MiXCR, storing one row per CDR3 protein. The profile shows about 90,000 distinct CDR3 sequences, approximately 57% of them singletons.

The receptor was derived from a man in his 70s with non-small cell lung cancer. The sample was lung tumor tissue. This chain joins TRBV6-5 and TRBJ1-2; the match to TRBD1 covers 10 bases. Written as DNA, the CDR3 is TGTGCCAGCAGACGGACAGGGGGTAACTATGGCTACACCTTC. Its protein is CASRRTGGNYGYTF.